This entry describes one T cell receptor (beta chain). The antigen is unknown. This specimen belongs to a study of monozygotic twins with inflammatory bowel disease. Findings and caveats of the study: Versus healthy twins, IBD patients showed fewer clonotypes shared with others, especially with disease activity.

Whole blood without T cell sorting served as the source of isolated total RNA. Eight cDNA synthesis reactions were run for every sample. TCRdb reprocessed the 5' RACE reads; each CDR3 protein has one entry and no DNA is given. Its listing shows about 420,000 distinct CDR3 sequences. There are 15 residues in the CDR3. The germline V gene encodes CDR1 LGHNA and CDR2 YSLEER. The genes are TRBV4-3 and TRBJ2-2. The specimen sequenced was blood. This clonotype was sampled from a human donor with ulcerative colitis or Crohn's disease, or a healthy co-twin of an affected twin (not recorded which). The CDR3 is CASSQDRTNTGELFF.